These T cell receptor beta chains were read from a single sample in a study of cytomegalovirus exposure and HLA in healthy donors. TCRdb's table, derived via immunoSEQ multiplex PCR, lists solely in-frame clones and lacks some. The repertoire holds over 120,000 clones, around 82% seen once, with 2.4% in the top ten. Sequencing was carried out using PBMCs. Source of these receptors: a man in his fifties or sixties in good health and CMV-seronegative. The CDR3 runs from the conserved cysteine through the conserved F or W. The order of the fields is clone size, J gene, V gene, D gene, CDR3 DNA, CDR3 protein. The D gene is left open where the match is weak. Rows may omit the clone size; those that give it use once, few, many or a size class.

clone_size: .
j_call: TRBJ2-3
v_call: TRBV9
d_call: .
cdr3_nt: TGTGCCAGCAGCGTAGGGGGTCGGGGGGCAGGGTACACAGATACGCAGTATTTT
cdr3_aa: CASSVGGRGAGYTDTQYF

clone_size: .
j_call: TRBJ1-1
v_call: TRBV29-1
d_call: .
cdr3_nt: TGCAGCGTTGCGGCAGGGAGGGAGGCTGAAGCTTTCTTT
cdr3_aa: CSVAAGREAEAFF

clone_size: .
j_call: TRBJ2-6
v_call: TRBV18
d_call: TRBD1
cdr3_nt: TGTGCCAGCTCAGTCGCAGGACAGGTTTTCTCTGGGGCCAACGTCCTGACTTTC
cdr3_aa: CASSVAGQVFSGANVLTF

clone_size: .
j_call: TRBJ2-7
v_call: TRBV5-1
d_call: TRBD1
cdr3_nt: TGCGCCAGCACTCGGACAGGCTCCTACGAGCAGTACTTC
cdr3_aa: CASTRTGSYEQYF

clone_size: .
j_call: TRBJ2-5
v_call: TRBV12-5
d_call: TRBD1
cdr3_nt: TGTGCTAGTGGAACGGGACAGTCAGGCCAAGAGACCCAGTACTTC
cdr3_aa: CASGTGQSGQETQYF

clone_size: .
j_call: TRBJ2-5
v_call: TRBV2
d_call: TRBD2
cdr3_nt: TGTGCCAGCAGGAAAGAGCGGGGGGGAAGTGAGACCCAGTACTTC
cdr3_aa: CASRKERGGSETQYF

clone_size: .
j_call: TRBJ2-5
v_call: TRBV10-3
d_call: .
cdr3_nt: TGTGCCATCAGCCCCGCCTCGAGGGAGACCCAGTACTTC
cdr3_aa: CAISPASRETQYF

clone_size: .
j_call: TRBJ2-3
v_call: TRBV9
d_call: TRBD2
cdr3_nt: TGTGCCAGCAGCACCACTAGCGGGGGGGCCCTGGATACGCAGTATTTT
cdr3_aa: CASSTTSGGALDTQYF

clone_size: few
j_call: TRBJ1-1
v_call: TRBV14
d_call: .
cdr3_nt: TGTGCCAGCAGCCAAGAACAGTTTCAGGCTTTCTTT
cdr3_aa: CASSQEQFQAFF

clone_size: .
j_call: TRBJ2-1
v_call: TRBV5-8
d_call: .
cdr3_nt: TGTGCCAGCAGCCCCCCTCCACTCTACAATGAGCAGTTCTTC
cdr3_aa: CASSPPPLYNEQFF

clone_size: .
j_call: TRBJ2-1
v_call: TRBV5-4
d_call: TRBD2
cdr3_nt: TGTGCCAGCAGCTTATCCGGGACTAGCGGGAATCGGGAGCAGTTCTTC
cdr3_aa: CASSLSGTSGNREQFF

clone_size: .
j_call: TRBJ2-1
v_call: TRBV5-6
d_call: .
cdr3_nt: TGTGCCAGCAGCTCGTTTACCTCTAGCGTCGACAATGAGCAGTTCTTC
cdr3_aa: CASSSFTSSVDNEQFF

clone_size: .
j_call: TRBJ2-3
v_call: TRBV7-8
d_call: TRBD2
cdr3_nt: TGTGCCAGCAGCTCCAGACTAGCGGGGGAGACGACAGATACGCAGTATTTT
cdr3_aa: CASSSRLAGETTDTQYF

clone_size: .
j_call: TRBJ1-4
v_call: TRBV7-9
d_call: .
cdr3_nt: TGTGCCAGCAGCTTACAGCAGGGCGCACGAGAAAAACTGTTTTTT
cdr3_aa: CASSLQQGAREKLFF

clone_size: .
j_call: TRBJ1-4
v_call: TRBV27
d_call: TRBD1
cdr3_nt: TGTGCCACCCGGGACAGGGGTTATAGTGGTGAAAAACTGTTTTTT
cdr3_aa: CATRDRGYSGEKLFF

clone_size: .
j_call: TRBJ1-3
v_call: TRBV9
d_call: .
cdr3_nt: TGTGCCAGCAGCGTAGGAGGGCTCGGAAACACCATATATTTT
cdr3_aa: CASSVGGLGNTIYF

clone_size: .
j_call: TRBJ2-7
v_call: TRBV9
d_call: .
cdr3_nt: TGTGCCAGCAGCGTCGCAGCGGACGTCTCCTACGAGCAGTACTTC
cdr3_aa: CASSVAADVSYEQYF

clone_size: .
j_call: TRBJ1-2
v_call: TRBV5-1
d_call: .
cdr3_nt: TGCGCCAGCAACACCGGGGGGGCGAACTATGGCTACACCTTC
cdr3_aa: CASNTGGANYGYTF

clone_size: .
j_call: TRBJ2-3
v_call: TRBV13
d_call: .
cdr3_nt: TGTGCCAGCAGCCAGGGAACAGATACGCAGTATTTT
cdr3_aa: CASSQGTDTQYF

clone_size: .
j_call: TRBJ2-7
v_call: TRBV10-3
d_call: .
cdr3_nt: TGTGCCATCAGTGAGGCTAGTAACGTTTACGAGCAGTACTTC
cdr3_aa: CAISEASNVYEQYF

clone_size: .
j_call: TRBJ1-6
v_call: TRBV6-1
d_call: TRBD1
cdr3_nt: TGTGCCACCCAAGACAGGGGCAATTCACCCCTCCACTTT
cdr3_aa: CATQDRGNSPLHF

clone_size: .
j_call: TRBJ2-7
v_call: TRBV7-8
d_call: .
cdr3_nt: TGTGCCAGCAGCTTCCTAGGCTACGAGCAGTACTTC
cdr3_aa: CASSFLGYEQYF

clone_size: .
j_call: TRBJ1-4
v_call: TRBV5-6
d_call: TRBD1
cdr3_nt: TGTGCCAGCAGCCCCCGGGACAGGGGGCCGTCTAATGAAAAACTGTTTTTT
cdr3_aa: CASSPRDRGPSNEKLFF

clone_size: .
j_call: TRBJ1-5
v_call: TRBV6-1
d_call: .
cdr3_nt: TGTGCCAGCAGTGAATTTCGGCAGGTCAATCAGCCCCAGCATTTT
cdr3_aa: CASSEFRQVNQPQHF

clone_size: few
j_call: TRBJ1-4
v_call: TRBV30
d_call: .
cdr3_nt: TGTGCCTGGACTGACAGAAACAATGAAAAACTGTTTTTT
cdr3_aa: CAWTDRNNEKLFF

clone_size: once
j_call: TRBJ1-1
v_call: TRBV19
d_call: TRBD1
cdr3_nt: TGTGCCAGTAGTACCACAGGGGGGTGGACTGAAGCTTTCTTT
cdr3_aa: CASSTTGGWTEAFF